The 17 T cell receptor beta chains below come from one sample, sequenced in a study of cytomegalovirus exposure and HLA in healthy donors. Primers included in the PCR were 60 Vbeta and 13 Jbeta primers. This table comes from immunoSEQ multiplex PCR, and its TCRdb copy is limited to in-frame clones, with some not included. The sample has roughly 100,000 clones; approximately 80% are singletons. The sample taken for sequencing was PBMCs. These receptors all stem from a male donor in good health and CMV-seropositive.

This clone turned up a few times. This CDR3 is also generated by other DNA sequences in the sample. The chain links TRBV6-5 to TRBJ2-1; 7 bases align to TRBD2. CDR3 length equals 15 residues. V shed 2 bases and J 3 bases; nucleotides not matched to a gene: 4. CDR1 is MNHEY, CDR2 SVGAGI, per germline. The CDR3 DNA follows: TGTGCCAGCAGTTACACGGGAGGAGACTACAATGAGCAGTTCTTC. This gives the protein CASSYTGGDYNEQFF.

The V and J genes are TRBV6-5 and TRBJ2-7, with D possibly TRBD2 on 5 matching bases. TRBJ2-1 matches the DNA end more closely, so the J call is doubtful. From germline, CDR1 is MNHEY and CDR2 SVGAGI. There are 11 residues in the CDR3. CDR3 nucleotides: TGTGCCAGCAGTCGGGAAAATGAGCAGTTCTTC. It is translated as CASSRENEQFF.

The rearrangement uses TRBV28 and TRBJ1-1; 12 bases line up with TRBD1. This CDR3 contains 15 residues. V dropped 5 bases and J dropped 4; count of bases not matched to a gene: 5. CDR1 MDHEN and CDR2 SYDVKM come from the germline V gene. The CDR3 spells CASSTGQGAPTEAFF. For the CDR3, the DNA is TGTGCCAGCAGTACGGGACAGGGGGCGCCCACTGAAGCTTTCTTT.

The rearrangement links TRBV11-3 to TRBJ2-1; 7 bases align to TRBD1. The germline CDR1 and CDR2 sequences are SGHNT and YENEEA. The trim removed 2 bases at V and 2 bases at J, leaving 9 bases unmatched. CDR3 size: 17 residues. CDR3 loop: CASSLPRDSKTYNEQFF. As DNA, the CDR3 is TGTGCCAGCAGCTTACCTCGGGACAGCAAAACCTACAATGAGCAGTTCTTC.

The chain links TRBV28 to TRBJ1-1, with 8 bases aligning to TRBD1. CDR1 and CDR2 from the germline V gene are MDHEN and SYDVKM. Unmatched junction bases numbered 2, after V lost 4 bases and J lost 1 base. The CDR3 runs to 14 residues. This CDR3 reads CASSSGQGNTEAFF. CDR3 DNA: TGTGCCAGCAGTTCTGGACAGGGGAACACTGAAGCTTTCTTT. The full variable domain, its missing parts supplied by reference TRBV28 and TRBJ1-1, is DVKVTQSSRYLVKRTGEKVFLECVQDMDHENMFWYRQDPGLGLRLIYFSYDVKMKEKGDIPEGYSVSREKKERFSLILESASTNQTSMYLCASSSGQGNTEAFFGQGTRLTVV.

Here the CDR3 DNA reads TGTGCCAGTAGTAAGGGGACAGAAGCCCTTCAGTACTTC. As protein: CASSKGTEALQYF. This chain uses TRBV19 with TRBJ2-4; 7 positions match TRBD1. The junction had 8 bases not matched to a gene; V was cut back by 4 bases and J by 11 bases. The germline gives CDR1 LNHDA, CDR2 SQIVND (reference sequence). The CDR3 runs to 13 residues.

CDR3 sequence: CASSLRAGSTDTQYF. The CDR3 DNA reads as TGTGCCAGCAGCTTGAGGGCAGGGAGCACAGATACGCAGTATTTT. The gene calls are TRBV5-6 and TRBJ2-3; a weak D match, TRBD1 (5 bases). Trimming pared 1 base from V and 0 bases from J, leaving 9 bases between. Germline loops: CDR1 SGHDT, CDR2 YYEEEE. The CDR3 is made up of 15 amino acids.

J is TRBJ2-2 and V is TRBV5-4, with D unclear. The CDR3 runs to 16 residues. CDR1 and CDR2 (germline): SGHNT, YYREEE (reference sequence). The V end was cut by 5 bases, the J end by 1 base, with 15 bases between. The CDR3: CASRSAIGLNTGELFF. The CDR3 bases are TGTGCCAGCAGAAGCGCGATCGGGTTGAACACCGGGGAGCTGTTTTTT.

CDR3 in DNA: TGTGCCAGCAGCTCCCCCTCCGGGAATCAGCCCCAGCATTTT. Residues: CASSSPSGNQPQHF. The V gene is TRBV28, the J gene TRBJ1-5; D is unclear. V was cut by 6 bases and J by 4 bases, with 13 bases left in between. The CDR3 runs to 14 residues. Germline values: CDR1 MDHEN, CDR2 SYDVKM.

The chain carries TRBV29-1 and TRBJ2-1; the match to TRBD1 covers 10 bases. V lost 7 bases to trimming and J lost 7 bases; unmatched junction nucleotides: 7. From germline, CDR1 is SQVTM and CDR2 ANQGSEA. The CDR3 runs to 13 residues. The CDR3 sequence is CSAERDRGNEQFF. CDR3 bases: TGCAGCGCCGAACGGGACAGGGGTAATGAGCAGTTCTTC.

This clone has only one observation. This CDR3 is CASSMSYSTDTQYF. In DNA form, the CDR3 reads TGTGCCAGTAGTATGTCTTATAGCACAGATACGCAGTATTTT. The V and J genes are TRBV19 and TRBJ2-3; D not certain. V lost 3 bases and J lost 0, with 7 bases in between. Germline V CDR1 and CDR2: LNHDA, SQIVND (reference sequence). The CDR3 is 14 amino acids.

The V gene is TRBV7-2, the J gene TRBJ2-5, with a possible D match to TRBD2 (7 bases). Trimming removed 5 bases from V and 4 bases from J, with 17 bases in between. The germline V gene has CDR1 SGHTA and CDR2 FQGNSA. The CDR3 runs 15 residues. The CDR3 coding sequence is TGTGCCAGCAGCCAGGGGCTAGCGGAGGGAGAGACCCAGTACTTC. Protein: CASSQGLAEGETQYF.

Comment on this clone: The same CDR3 is also encoded by other DNA sequences in this sample. The V call is TRBV5-1, the J call TRBJ2-6; D is possibly TRBD1 (6 bases). Germline assignment: CDR1 SGHRS and CDR2 YFSETQ. The V and J ends lost 3 bases and 0 bases respectively, with 13 bases between them. The CDR3 runs 17 residues. The CDR3 coding sequence is TGCGCCAGCAGCTGGACAGCCCTGAGCTCTGGGGCCAACGTCCTGACTTTC. Protein sequence: CASSWTALSSGANVLTF. Together with reference TRBV5-1 and TRBJ2-6, the CDR3 gives the full variable domain: KAGVTQTPRYLIKTRGQQVTLSCSPISGHRSVSWYQQTPGQGLQFLFEYFSETQRNKGNFPGRFSGRQFSNSRSEMNVSTLELGDSALYLCASSWTALSSGANVLTFGAGSRLTVL.

The genes are TRBV19 and TRBJ2-2, with a possible D match to TRBD2 (6 bases). CDR1 LNHDA and CDR2 SQIVND come from the germline V gene (reference sequence). This CDR3 comprises 14 residues. V dropped 7 bases and J dropped 6 bases, with 15 bases sitting between them. CDR3: CASTRTEGAGELFF. CDR3 DNA sequence: TGTGCCAGTACCCGGACGGAGGGAGCCGGGGAGCTGTTTTTT.

As to this clone: Other DNA sequences in this specimen translate into the identical CDR3. The V call is TRBV30, the J call TRBJ1-5; D gene unclear. Trimming took 0 bases from V and 4 from J, leaving 7 bases between them. Germline V gives CDR1 GTSNPN, CDR2 SVGIG (reference sequence). The CDR3 is 13 amino acids. CDR3 DNA: TGTGCCTGGAGTGTACAGAGTAATCAGCCCCAGCATTTT. Translation gives CAWSVQSNQPQHF.

The chain combines TRBV28 with TRBJ1-6; possibly TRBD1 for D (5 bases). Trimming removed 8 bases at V and 13 bases at J, with 18 bases between. Germline CDR1 is MDHEN and CDR2 is SYDVKM. This CDR3 has 13 amino acids. The CDR3 reads CASLGHLPSPLHF. The CDR3 region has the DNA TGTGCCAGCCTTGGACACCTCCCTTCTCCCCTCCACTTT.

Concerning this clone itself: A read error may account for a junction end that differs from germline. Distinct nucleotide sequences in the sample also encode this CDR3. The chain joins TRBV5-6 to TRBJ2-5; TRBD2 is a possible D gene (5 bases). The CDR3 is 13 amino acids. Germline values: CDR1 SGHDT, CDR2 YYEEEE. The CDR3 nucleotides read TGCGCCAGCAGCTGGCGGATAGCGGAGACCCAGTACTTC. It is translated as CASSWRIAETQYF.